The present entry profiles one T cell receptor beta chain with its context. The antigen remains undetermined. Generation of TCR beta libraries employed quantitative 5'-RACE incorporating molecular barcodes. One entry per CDR3 protein results from TCRdb running MiXCR on the 5' RACE reads. The sample lists just under 95,000 distinct CDR3 sequences, about 9.1% seen once, with roughly 5.6% in the top ten. This entry belongs to a study of CD8 T cells in ankylosing spondylitis. General study results and limits: Both synovial fluid and blood in reactive arthritis had previously been reported to carry some motif variants. Seven to nine highly homologous variants made up a TCR beta motif, and this motif appeared characteristic of ankylosing spondylitis blood. It was reported that disease-linked clones were significantly enriched in matched ankylosing spondylitis synovial fluid.

V lost 5 bases, J lost 4 bases, and 12 bases lay in between. The CDR3 runs 13 residues. Looked up from germline, CDR1 is LNHDA and CDR2 is SQIVND (reference sequence). The specimen sequenced was blood, either unsorted or a sorted T cell fraction (not recorded which). The receptor comes from a male donor with ankylosing spondylitis or in good health (not recorded which). The chain uses TRBV19 and TRBJ2-7, with D unclear. The CDR3 reads CASSPGVGYEQYF. The CDR3 DNA reads TGTGCCAGTAGTCCAGGTGTGGGATACGAGCAGTACTTC.